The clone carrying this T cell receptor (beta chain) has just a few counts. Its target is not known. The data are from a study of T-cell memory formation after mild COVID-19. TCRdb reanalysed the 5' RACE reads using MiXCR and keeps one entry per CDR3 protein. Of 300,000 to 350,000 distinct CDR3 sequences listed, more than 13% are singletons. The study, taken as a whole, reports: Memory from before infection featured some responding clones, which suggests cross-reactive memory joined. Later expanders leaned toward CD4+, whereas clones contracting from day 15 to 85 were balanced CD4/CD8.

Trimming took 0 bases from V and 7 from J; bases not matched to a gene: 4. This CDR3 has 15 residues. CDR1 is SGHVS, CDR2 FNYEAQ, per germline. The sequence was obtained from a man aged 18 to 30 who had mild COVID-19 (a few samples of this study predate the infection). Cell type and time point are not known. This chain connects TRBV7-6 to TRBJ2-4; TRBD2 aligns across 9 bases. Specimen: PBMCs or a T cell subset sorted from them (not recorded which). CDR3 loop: CASSLASGGGNIQYF. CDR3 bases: TGTGCCAGCAGCTTAGCTAGCGGGGGTGGGAACATTCAGTACTTC. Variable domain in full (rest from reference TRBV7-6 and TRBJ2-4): GAGVSQSPRYKVTKRGQDVALRCDPISGHVSLYWYRQALGQGPEFLTYFNYEAQQDKSGLPNDRFSAERPEGSISTLTIQRTEQRDSAMYRCASSLASGGGNIQYFGAGTRLSVL.